Following are 11 T cell receptor beta chains from one sample sequenced in a study of blood T cell repertoires in COVID-19. The data were produced by immunoSEQ multiplex PCR, yet TCRdb's version contains in-frame clones alone and is incomplete. The sample carries under 80,000 clones, roughly nine tenths recorded once. Sequencing was carried out using peripheral blood. These receptors came from a man older than 75 in a cohort sampled during active COVID-19.

This clone was detected once. The rearrangement uses TRBV7-2 and TRBJ1-6; perhaps TRBD1 as D (5 bases). Between the trimmed V and J ends, which lost 3 bases and 14 bases, there was a span of 8 bases. This CDR3 spans 11 amino acids. Germline CDR1 is SGHTA and CDR2 is FQGNSA. The DNA of the CDR3 is TGTGCCAGCAGCTTTGGGGGGGCCCTCCACTTT. This translates into CASSFGGALHF.

This clone has just one count. V and J are TRBV29-1 and TRBJ1-2; TRBD1 matches at 7 bases. This CDR3 region has 15 residues. Germline CDR1 and CDR2: SQVTM and ANQGSEA. The J segment lost 4 bases and the V segment lost 2 bases, leaving 10 bases of the junction unmatched. The CDR3 bases are TGCAGCGTTGAATCAGGGGGACGACCGGGCTATGGCTACACCTTC. Protein: CSVESGGRPGYGYTF.

CDR3 sequence reads: CASSPGGGDYGYTF. DNA of the CDR3: TGTGCCAGCAGTCCAGGGGGCGGTGACTATGGCTACACCTTC. V and J are TRBV2 and TRBJ1-2; 8 bases are a match to TRBD1. This CDR3 has 14 residues. V was clipped by 5 bases and J by 3 bases; unmatched bases: 5. Germline CDR1 SNHLY, CDR2 FYNNEI.

Details on this clone: Additional DNA sequences in this sample encode the identical CDR3. This rearrangement joins TRBV2 to TRBJ2-5; maybe TRBD2 (6 bases). In germline, CDR1 is SNHLY, CDR2 FYNNEI. Trimming stripped 3 bases from V and 2 bases from J, with 10 bases between. This CDR3 is 14 amino acids long. CDR3 sequence (DNA): TGTGCCAGCAGTGAGCGCCGGGGGCAAGAGACCCAGTACTTC. The encoded protein is CASSERRGQETQYF. The full variable domain, with the rest looked up from reference TRBV2 and TRBJ2-5, is EPEVTQTPSHQVTQMGQEVILRCVPISNHLYFYWYRQILGQKVEFLVSFYNNEISEKSEIFDDQFSVERPDGSNFTLKIRSTKLEDSAMYFCASSERRGQETQYFGPGTRLLVL.

The chain joins TRBV2 to TRBJ2-7; 9 bases are a match to TRBD1. J gave up 4 bases and V 4 bases, and 2 bases lay outside the gene matches. Germline CDR1 SNHLY, CDR2 FYNNEI. The CDR3 totals 13 residues. The CDR3 DNA reads as TGTGCCAGCAGTGGGGACAGGGCGTACGAGCAGTACGTC. It yields the protein CASSGDRAYEQYV.

The chain employs TRBV6-6 and TRBJ2-5; TRBD2 aligns across 12 bases. The CDR3 totals 16 residues. Germline CDR1 MNHNY, CDR2 SVGAGI (reference sequence). V trimming: 7 bases; J trimming: 2 bases; junction bases outside the gene matches: 8. The CDR3 DNA reads as TGTGCCAGCAACCCCCGGACTAGCGGGACACAAGAGACCCAGTACTTC. The encoded protein is CASNPRTSGTQETQYF.

V and J are TRBV9 and TRBJ2-2; 15 nucleotides align to TRBD2. Germline loops: CDR1 SGDLS, CDR2 YYNGEE. Unmatched junction bases numbered 5, after V lost 3 bases and J lost 14 bases. The CDR3 loop spans 14 amino acids. The CDR3 bases are TGTGCCAGCAGCGCGGAGGGACTAGCGGGGGGCCTGTTTTTT. This encodes CASSAEGLAGGLFF.

The CDR3 region is CASSLVPGDGYTF. CDR3 coding DNA: TGTGCCAGCAGCTTAGTCCCCGGGGATGGCTACACCTTC. The chain couples TRBV7-2 to TRBJ1-2; D is undetermined. Trimming took 1 base from V and 6 from J, leaving 9 bases between them. The CDR3 has 13 residues. Germline V gene sequence: CDR1 SGHTA, CDR2 FQGNSA.

With regard to this clone: The sample carries other DNA sequences with the same CDR3. The V gene is TRBV12-3 or TRBV12-4, the J gene TRBJ1-2; D unresolved. The CDR3 is made up of 12 amino acids. Trimming removed 2 bases from V and 4 bases from J, with 5 bases in between. The CDR3 sequence: CASSLSVYGYTF. The CDR3 DNA sequence: TGTGCCAGCAGTTTATCGGTCTATGGCTACACCTTC.

The CDR3 sequence is CASSERTGAYEQYF. In DNA form, the CDR3 reads TGTGCCAGCAGTGAGAGGACAGGGGCCTACGAGCAGTACTTC. The chain combines TRBV2 with TRBJ2-7, with 9 nucleotides matching TRBD1. CDR1 and CDR2 (germline): SNHLY, FYNNEI. CDR3 length: 14 residues. Trimming removed 3 bases from V and 2 bases from J; junction bases left unmatched: 2.

This chain links TRBV2 with TRBJ2-6, with D perhaps matching TRBD2 (6 bases). This CDR3 has 16 residues. CDR1 and CDR2 from the germline V gene are SNHLY and FYNNEI. Trimming removed 2 bases at V and 2 bases at J, with 10 bases between. DNA of the CDR3: TGTGCCAGCAGTGAAAGAGGAGGGCCTGGGGCCAACGTCCTGACTTTC. This codes for CASSERGGPGANVLTF.